This TCR beta chain was profiled in a study of cytomegalovirus exposure and HLA in healthy donors. Background on the study: Of the donors genotyped, approximately 400 in all, about 81% fell in the Caucasian-associated ancestry cluster. Findings and limits, study-wide: Researchers reported that three CMV-associated chains were confirmed in vitro as CMV antigen-specific. Within the data, a cluster of highly shared sequence variants was likely a sequencing artifact. The presence/absence work took it that sequencing depth was about the same across donors.

A remark on this clone: Its antigen is unknown.

Trimming took off 2 bases at V and 1 base at J, with 8 bases between the two ends. The germline gives CDR1 MNHNY, CDR2 SVGAGI (reference sequence). There are 14 residues in the CDR3. The PCR had 60 Vbeta and 13 Jbeta primers. Generated by immunoSEQ multiplex PCR, the TCRdb table keeps only in-frame clones and is missing some. The sample holds under 140,000 clones, 86% seen once. Sequenced: PBMCs. This receptor was obtained from a man in his forties or fifties in good health and CMV-seronegative. The chain links TRBV6-6 to TRBJ1-1; D not certain. CDR3 region: CASSYLTGNTEAFF. The CDR3 DNA sequence: TGTGCCAGCAGTTACCTGACGGGGAACACTGAAGCTTTCTTT.